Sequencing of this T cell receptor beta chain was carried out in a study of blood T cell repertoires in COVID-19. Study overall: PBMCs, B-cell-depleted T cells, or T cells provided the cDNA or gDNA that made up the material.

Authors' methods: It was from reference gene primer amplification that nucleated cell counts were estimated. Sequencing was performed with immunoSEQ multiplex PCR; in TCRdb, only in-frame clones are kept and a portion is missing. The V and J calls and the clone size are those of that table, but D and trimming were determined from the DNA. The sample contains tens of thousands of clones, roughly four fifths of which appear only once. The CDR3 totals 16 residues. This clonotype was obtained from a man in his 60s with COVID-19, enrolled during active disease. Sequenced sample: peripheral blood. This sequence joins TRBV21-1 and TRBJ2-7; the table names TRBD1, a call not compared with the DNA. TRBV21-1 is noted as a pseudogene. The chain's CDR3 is CASSKEPTVHSYEQYF. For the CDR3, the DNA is TGTGCCAGCAGCAAAGAACCTACAGTACATTCCTACGAGCAGTACTTC.